What follows are 6 T cell receptor beta chains derived from one specimen sequenced in a study of spatial heterogeneity in lung cancer. Documented time point: sample taken at primary tumor resection. The study sequenced unsorted whole RNA from tumor, nontumor lung or frozen PBMC. TCRdb reanalysed the 5' RACE reads using MiXCR and keeps one entry per CDR3 protein. There are around 6,600 distinct CDR3 sequences in the sample; roughly 5.7% occur only once, and 7.5% to 10% lies in the top ten. The source material was normal lung tissue next to the tumor, sampled at surgery. The receptor set was obtained from a female donor with early-stage non-small cell lung cancer.

This clonotype is labeled as medium-sized (0.01 to 0.1%). Because this beta chain is a stray read in a library intended to capture alpha chains, its abundance should not be given much weight. V usage is TRBV28 and J usage is TRBJ2-6; weak D call: TRBD2 (6 bases). Germline CDR1 and CDR2: MDHEN and SYDVKM. V lost 4 bases, J lost 3 bases, and 13 bases lay in between. The CDR3 is 16 amino acids. The CDR3 DNA reads as TGTGCCAGCAGTTCCCCGTCCGGGGGTGGGGCCAACGTCCTGACTTTC. Protein: CASSSPSGGGANVLTF.

This clonotype is deemed medium-sized. Because the library targeted alpha chains, this beta chain is an off-target read whose size means little. J is TRBJ2-7 and V is TRBV19, with TRBD2 as a possible D gene (7 bases). The CDR3 sequence is 14 residues long. Germline loops: CDR1 LNHDA, CDR2 SQIVND (reference sequence). V lost 7 bases to trimming and J lost 1 base, with 14 bases between them. CDR3 in amino acids: CASTSGGASYEQYF. Here the CDR3 DNA reads TGTGCCAGTACCTCGGGGGGCGCTTCCTACGAGCAGTACTTC. Drawing the rest from reference TRBV19 and TRBJ2-7, the complete variable domain is DGGITQSPKYLFRKEGQNVTLSCEQNLNHDAMYWYRQDPGQGLRLIYYSQIVNDFQKGDIAEGYSVSREKKESFPLTVTSAQKNPTAFYLCASTSGGASYEQYFGPGTRLTVT.

This clonotype is deemed medium-sized. Within a library made for alpha chains, this beta chain is off target, and its count is uninformative. The V and J genes are TRBV7-9 and TRBJ1-1; D ambiguous. CDR3 length equals 12 residues. V lost 1 base, J lost 7 bases, and 7 bases lay in between. Germline CDR1 and CDR2: SEHNR and FQNEAQ (reference sequence). The DNA for the CDR3 is TGTGCCAGCAGCTTAGACGGGTTTGAAGCTTTCTTT. Translation gives CASSLDGFEAFF.

This clonotype appeared many times. This beta chain represents an off-target read in a library built for alpha chains; its size is of limited meaning. J is TRBJ2-1 and V is TRBV28; 10 bases map to TRBD2. Germline CDR1 reads MDHEN; CDR2 reads SYDVKM. Trimming at V came to 8 bases and at J to 8 bases, leaving 9 bases not matched to a gene. This CDR3 comprises 14 residues. In nucleotides, the CDR3 is TGTGCCAGCGCCCCTAGCGGGAGTCTCTATGAGCAGTTCTTC. This translates into CASAPSGSLYEQFF.

This clonotype was detected a few times. The library was prepared for alpha chains; this beta chain is a stray read, so its frequency means little. This chain joins TRBV9 and TRBJ1-5; D may be TRBD1 (5 bases). With 0 bases removed from V and 2 bases from J, the gap between germline ends came to 12 bases. Per germline, CDR1 SGDLS and CDR2 YYNGEE. The CDR3 is 16 amino acids. CDR3 loop: CASSVGGGSGNQPQHF. CDR3 bases: TGTGCCAGCAGCGTAGGCGGGGGGTCGGGCAATCAGCCCCAGCATTTT.

This clonotype was recorded a few times. Being one base from a much bigger clone, this may be a read error. This beta chain is an unintended read in a library built for alpha chains; its size means little. The rearrangement links TRBV10-3 to TRBJ2-3; D unresolved. V was trimmed by 2 bases and J by 2 bases, leaving 11 bases between them. CDR1 is ENHRY, CDR2 SYGVKD, per germline. The CDR3 spans 15 residues. Here the CDR3 reads CAISEGGDLTDTQYF. CDR3 sequence (DNA): TGTGCCATCAGTGAGGGCGGCGACCTCACAGATACGCAGTATTTT.